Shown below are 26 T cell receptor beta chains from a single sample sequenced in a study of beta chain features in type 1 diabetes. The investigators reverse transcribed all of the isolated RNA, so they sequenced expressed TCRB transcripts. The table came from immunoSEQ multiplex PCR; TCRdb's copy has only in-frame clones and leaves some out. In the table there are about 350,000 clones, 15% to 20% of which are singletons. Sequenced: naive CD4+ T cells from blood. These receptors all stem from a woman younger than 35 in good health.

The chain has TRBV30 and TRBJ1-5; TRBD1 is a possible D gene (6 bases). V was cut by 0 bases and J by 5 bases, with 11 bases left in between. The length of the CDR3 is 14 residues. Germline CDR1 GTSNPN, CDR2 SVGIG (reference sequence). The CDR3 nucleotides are TGTGCCTGGAGTGTCTGGGACACCGATCAGCCCCAGCATTTT. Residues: CAWSVWDTDQPQHF. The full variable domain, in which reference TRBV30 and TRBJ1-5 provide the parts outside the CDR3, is SQTIHQWPATLVQPVGSPLSLECTVEGTSNPNLYWYRQAAGRGLQLLFYSVGIGQISSEVPQNLSASRPQDRQFILSSKKLLLSDSGFYLCAWSVWDTDQPQHFGDGTRLSIL.

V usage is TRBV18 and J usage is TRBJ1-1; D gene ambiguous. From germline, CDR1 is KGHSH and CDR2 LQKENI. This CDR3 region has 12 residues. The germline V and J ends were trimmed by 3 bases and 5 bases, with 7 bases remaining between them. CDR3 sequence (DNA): TGTGCCAGCTCACCGGGCCAGACTGAAGCTTTCTTT. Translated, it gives CASSPGQTEAFF.

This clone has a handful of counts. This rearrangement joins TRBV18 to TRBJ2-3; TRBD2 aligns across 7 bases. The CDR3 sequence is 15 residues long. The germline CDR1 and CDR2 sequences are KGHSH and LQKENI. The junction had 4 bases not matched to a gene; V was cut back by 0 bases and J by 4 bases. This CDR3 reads CASSPPSGTSDTQYF. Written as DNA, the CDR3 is TGTGCCAGCTCACCACCGAGCGGGACGTCAGATACGCAGTATTTT. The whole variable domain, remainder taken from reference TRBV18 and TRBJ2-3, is NAGVMQNPRHLVRRRGQEARLRCSPMKGHSHVYWYRQLPEEGLKFMVYLQKENIIDESGMPKERFSAEFPKEGPSILRIQQVVRGDSAAYFCASSPPSGTSDTQYFGPGTRLTVL.

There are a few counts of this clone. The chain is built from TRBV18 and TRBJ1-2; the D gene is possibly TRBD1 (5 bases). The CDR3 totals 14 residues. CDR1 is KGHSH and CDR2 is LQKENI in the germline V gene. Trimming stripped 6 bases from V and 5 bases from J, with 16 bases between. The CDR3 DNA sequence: TGTGCCAGCTCCCCCGGTTGGACACAGTATGGCTACACCTTC. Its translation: CASSPGWTQYGYTF.

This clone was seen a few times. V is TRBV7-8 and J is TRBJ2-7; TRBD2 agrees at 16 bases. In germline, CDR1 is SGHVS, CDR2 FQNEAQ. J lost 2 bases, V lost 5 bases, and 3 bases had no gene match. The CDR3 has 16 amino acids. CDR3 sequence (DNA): TGTGCCAGCAGCCCCGGGACTAGCGGGGGGGCCTACGAGCAGTACTTC. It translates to CASSPGTSGGAYEQYF.

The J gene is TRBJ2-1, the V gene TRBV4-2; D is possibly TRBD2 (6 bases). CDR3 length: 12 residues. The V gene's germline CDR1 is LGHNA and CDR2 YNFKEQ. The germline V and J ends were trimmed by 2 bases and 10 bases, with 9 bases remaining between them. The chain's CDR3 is CASSQRSGEQFF. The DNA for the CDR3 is TGTGCCAGCAGCCAACGTAGCGGAGAGCAGTTCTTC.

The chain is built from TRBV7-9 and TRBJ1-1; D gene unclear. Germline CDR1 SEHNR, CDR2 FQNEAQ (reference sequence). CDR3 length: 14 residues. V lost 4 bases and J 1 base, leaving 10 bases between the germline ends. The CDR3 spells CASSSARENTEAFF. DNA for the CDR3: TGTGCCAGCAGCTCCGCCCGAGAGAACACTGAAGCTTTCTTT.

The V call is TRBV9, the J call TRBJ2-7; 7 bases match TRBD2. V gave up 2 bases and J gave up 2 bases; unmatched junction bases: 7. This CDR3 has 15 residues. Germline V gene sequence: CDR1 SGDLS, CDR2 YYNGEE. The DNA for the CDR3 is TGTGCCAGCAGCGTTGACGGGGGGACTCCCTACGAGCAGTACTTC. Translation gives CASSVDGGTPYEQYF.

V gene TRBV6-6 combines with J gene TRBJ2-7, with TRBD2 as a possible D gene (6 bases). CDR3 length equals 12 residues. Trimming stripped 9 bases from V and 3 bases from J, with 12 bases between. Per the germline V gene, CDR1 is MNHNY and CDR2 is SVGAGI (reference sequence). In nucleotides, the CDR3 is TGTGCCAGTGGTAGGGGACTCTACGAGCAGTACTTC. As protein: CASGRGLYEQYF.

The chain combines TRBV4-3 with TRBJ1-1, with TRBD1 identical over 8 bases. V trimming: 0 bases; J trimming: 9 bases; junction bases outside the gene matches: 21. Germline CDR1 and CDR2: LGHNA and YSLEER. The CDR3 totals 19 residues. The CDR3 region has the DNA TGCGCCAGCAGCCAAGATGTCCTGTGGGTGGGGGACAGGAGACGGAAAGCTTTCTTT. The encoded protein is CASSQDVLWVGDRRRKAFF.

The DNA of the CDR3 is TGCGCCAGCAGCCGTACCTCCGGGACACGGTATGGCTACACCTTC. Translating gives CASSRTSGTRYGYTF. The V and J genes are TRBV5-1 and TRBJ1-2; weak D call: TRBD1 (6 bases). The CDR3 extends over 15 amino acids. V lost 4 bases to trimming and J lost 5 bases, with 18 bases between them. Germline CDR1 SGHRS, CDR2 YFSETQ.

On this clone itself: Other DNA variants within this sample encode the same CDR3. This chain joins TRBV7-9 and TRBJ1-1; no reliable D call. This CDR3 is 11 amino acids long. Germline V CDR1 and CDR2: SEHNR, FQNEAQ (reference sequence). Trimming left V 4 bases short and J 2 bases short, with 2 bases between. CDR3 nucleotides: TGTGCCAGCAGCTCAAACACTGAAGCTTTCTTT. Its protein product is CASSSNTEAFF.

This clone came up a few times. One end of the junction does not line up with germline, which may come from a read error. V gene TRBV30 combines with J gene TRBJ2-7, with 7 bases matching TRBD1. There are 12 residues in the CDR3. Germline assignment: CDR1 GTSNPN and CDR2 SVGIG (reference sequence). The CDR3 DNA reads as TGTGCCTGGAGGACAGGGATTAGTCTCCCGGGGTTC. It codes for CAWRTGISLPGF.

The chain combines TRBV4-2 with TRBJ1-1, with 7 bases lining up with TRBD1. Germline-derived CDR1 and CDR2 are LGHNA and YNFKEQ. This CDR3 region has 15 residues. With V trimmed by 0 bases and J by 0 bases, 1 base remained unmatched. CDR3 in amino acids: CASSQDQGVNTEAFF. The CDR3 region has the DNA TGTGCCAGCAGCCAAGACCAGGGGGTGAACACTGAAGCTTTCTTT.

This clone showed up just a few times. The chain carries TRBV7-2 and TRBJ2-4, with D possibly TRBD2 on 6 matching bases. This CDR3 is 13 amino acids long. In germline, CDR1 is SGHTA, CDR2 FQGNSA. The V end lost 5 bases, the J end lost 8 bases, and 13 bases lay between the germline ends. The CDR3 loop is CASSPPSSDIQYF. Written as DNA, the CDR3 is TGTGCCAGCAGCCCCCCTTCTAGCGACATTCAGTACTTC.

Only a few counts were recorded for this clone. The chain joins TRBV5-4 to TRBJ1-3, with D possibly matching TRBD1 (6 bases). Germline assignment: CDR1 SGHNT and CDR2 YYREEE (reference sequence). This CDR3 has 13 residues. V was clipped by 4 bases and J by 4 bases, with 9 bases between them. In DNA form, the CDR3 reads TGTGCCAGCAGCACCGGGACAGGAAACACCATATATTTT. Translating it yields CASSTGTGNTIYF.

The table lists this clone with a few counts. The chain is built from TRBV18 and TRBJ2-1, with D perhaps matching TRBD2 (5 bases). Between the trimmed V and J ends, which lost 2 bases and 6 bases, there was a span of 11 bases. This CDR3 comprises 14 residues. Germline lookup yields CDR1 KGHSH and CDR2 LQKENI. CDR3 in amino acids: CASSPLTNSNEQFF. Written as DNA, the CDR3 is TGTGCCAGCTCACCATTGACTAACTCCAATGAGCAGTTCTTC. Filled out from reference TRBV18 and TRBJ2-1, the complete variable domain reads NAGVMQNPRHLVRRRGQEARLRCSPMKGHSHVYWYRQLPEEGLKFMVYLQKENIIDESGMPKERFSAEFPKEGPSILRIQQVVRGDSAAYFCASSPLTNSNEQFFGPGTRLTVL.

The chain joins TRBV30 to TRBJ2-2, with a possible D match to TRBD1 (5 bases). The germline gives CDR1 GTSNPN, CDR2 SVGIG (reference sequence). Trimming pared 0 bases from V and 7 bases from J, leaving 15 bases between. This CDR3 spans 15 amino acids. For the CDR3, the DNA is TGTGCCTGGAGTGTCCTTACAGGAGTCGTCGGGGAGCTGTTTTTT. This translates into CAWSVLTGVVGELFF.

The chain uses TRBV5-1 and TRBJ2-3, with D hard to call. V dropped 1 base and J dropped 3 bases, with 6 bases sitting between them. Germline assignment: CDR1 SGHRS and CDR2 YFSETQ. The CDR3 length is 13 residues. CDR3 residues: CASSLPRTDTQYF. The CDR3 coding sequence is TGCGCCAGCAGCTTGCCTAGAACAGATACGCAGTATTTT.

CDR3 in amino acids: CASSQVFRLAGRALSETQYF. The CDR3 nucleotides read TGTGCCAGCAGCCAAGTCTTCAGGCTAGCGGGTCGGGCTTTGTCCGAGACCCAGTACTTC. The genes are TRBV4-2 and TRBJ2-5; the match to TRBD2 covers 8 bases. V shed 1 base, J shed 5 bases, and the junction held 21 bases outside the gene matches. Germline V gene data show CDR1 as LGHNA and CDR2 as YNFKEQ. The CDR3 covers 20 residues.

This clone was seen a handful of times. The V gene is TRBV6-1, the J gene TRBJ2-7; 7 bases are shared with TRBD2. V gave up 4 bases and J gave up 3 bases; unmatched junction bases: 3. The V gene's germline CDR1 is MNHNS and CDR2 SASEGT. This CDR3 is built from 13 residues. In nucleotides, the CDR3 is TGTGCCAGCAGTGGGGGGGGACGCTACGAGCAGTACTTC. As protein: CASSGGGRYEQYF.

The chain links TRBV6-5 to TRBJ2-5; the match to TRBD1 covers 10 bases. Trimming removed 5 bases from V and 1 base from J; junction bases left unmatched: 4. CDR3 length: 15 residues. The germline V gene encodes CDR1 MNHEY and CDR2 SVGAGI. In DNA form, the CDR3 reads TGTGCCAGCAGTCTCGGGACAGGGGTCCAAGAGACCCAGTACTTC. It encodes CASSLGTGVQETQYF.

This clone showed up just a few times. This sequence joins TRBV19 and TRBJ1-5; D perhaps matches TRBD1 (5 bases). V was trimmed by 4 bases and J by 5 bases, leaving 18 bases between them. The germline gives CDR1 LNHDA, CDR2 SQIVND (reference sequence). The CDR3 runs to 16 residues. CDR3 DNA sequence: TGTGCCAGTAGTAACCCCCCCGGGGGAATGTATCAGCCCCAGCATTTT. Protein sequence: CASSNPPGGMYQPQHF.

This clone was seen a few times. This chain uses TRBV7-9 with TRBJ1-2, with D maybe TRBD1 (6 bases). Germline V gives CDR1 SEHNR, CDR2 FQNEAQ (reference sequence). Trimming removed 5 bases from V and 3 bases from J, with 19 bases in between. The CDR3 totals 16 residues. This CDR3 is CASSDYGRAGDYGYTF. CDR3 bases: TGTGCCAGCAGCGATTACGGGAGGGCAGGGGACTATGGCTACACCTTC.

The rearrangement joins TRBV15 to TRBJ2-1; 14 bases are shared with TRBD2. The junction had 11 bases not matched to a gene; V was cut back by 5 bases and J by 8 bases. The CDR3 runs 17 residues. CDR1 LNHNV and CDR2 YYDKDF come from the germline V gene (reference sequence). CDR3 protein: CATSGRLAGGRLDEQFF. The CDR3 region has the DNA TGTGCCACCAGCGGCCGACTAGCGGGGGGGCGGTTGGATGAGCAGTTCTTC.

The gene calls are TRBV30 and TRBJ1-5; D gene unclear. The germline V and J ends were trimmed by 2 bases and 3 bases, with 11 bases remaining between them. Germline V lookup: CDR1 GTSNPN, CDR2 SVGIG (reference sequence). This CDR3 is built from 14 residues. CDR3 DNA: TGTGCCTGGAGTCTTAGAACGTTCAATCAGCCCCAGCATTTT. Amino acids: CAWSLRTFNQPQHF.